Sequencing of this T cell receptor (beta chain) was carried out in a study of blood T cell repertoires in COVID-19. The overall study: Donors in the United States, Italy and Spain gave samples during acute or convalescent COVID-19. From T cells, B-cell-depleted T cells, or PBMCs came the material, which was cDNA or gDNA.

The CDR3 is 14 amino acids. Trimming cost V 5 bases and J 4 bases; bases outside gene matches: 8. Per the germline V gene, CDR1 is MNHEY and CDR2 is SVGAGI. In the original processing: It was from reference gene primer amplification that nucleated cell counts were estimated. The repertoire was sequenced with immunoSEQ multiplex PCR; TCRdb's copy has only in-frame clones and lacks some. V and J calls and clone size come straight from that table; D and trimming were deduced from the DNA. The sample consists of 200,000 to 250,000 clones, approximately 82% of them appearing once. The sequenced sample consisted of peripheral blood. V usage is TRBV6-5 and J usage is TRBJ2-7, with TRBD1 matching over 7 bases. This TCR came from a woman of 80 years or more with acute or convalescent COVID-19. CDR3: CASSPRQGFYEQYF. The CDR3 DNA is TGTGCCAGCAGTCCCAGACAGGGTTTTTACGAGCAGTACTTC.